Listed here is a single T cell receptor (beta chain). This entry belongs to a study of T cells in Graves' hyperthyroidism and ophthalmopathy. It was RNA transcripts that yielded the amplified TCR beta CDR3 regions. The primer set for the first-round RT-PCR of the TCR CDR3 was HTBI. TCRdb fed the multiplex PCR reads into MiXCR, producing one record per CDR3 protein. This repertoire shows about 260,000 distinct CDR3 sequences, approximately 26% found once; its top ten account for roughly 24%. Specimen: blood. The sequence was collected from a man aged 35 to 55 with Graves' hyperthyroidism that later progressed to Graves' ophthalmopathy.

The CDR3 loop is CASRSGLAGNTGELFF. CDR3 DNA sequence: TGTGCCAGCAGATCTGGACTAGCGGGAAACACCGGGGAGCTGTTTTTT. This chain connects TRBV6-1 to TRBJ2-2, with TRBD2 identical over 12 bases. The J segment lost 2 bases and the V segment lost 6 bases, leaving 4 bases of the junction unmatched. The CDR3 is 16 residues long. Per germline, CDR1 MNHNS and CDR2 SASEGT.